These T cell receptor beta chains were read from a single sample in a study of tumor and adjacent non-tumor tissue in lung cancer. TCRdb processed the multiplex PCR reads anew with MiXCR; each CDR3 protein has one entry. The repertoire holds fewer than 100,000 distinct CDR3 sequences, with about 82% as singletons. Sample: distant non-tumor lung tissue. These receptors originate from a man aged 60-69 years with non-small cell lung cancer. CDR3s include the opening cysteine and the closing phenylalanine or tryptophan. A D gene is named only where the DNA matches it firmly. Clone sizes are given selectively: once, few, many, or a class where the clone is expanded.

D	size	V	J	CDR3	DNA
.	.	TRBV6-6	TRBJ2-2	CANSEIGELDTGELFF	TGTGCTAACAGTGAAATTGGGGAATTGGACACTGGGGAGCTGTTTTTT
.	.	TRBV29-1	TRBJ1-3	CSVARGTGNTIYF	TGCAGCGTTGCGAGGGGCACTGGAAACACCATATATTTT
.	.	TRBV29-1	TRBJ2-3	CGAIREPTSTDTQYF	TGCGGCGCGATACGGGAGCCAACTAGCACAGATACGCAGTATTTT
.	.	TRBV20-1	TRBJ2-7	CSVPTGPEQCF	TGCAGTGTTCCTACGGGGCCCGAGCAGTGCTTC
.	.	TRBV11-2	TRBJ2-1	CASNLVEQDNEQFF	TGTGCCAGCAACTTAGTTGAACAGGACAATGAGCAGTTCTTT
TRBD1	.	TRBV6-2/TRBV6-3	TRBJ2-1	CASRTLGQGWNGQFF	TGTGCCAGCAGGACCTTGGGACAGGGATGGAATGGGCAGTTCTTC
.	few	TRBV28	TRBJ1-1	CASSLAWEAFF	TGTGCCAGCAGTTTAGCGTGGGAAGCTTTCTTT
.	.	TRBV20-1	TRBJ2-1	CSARYQRNEQFF	TGCAGTGCTAGATATCAGAGGAATGAACAGTTCTTC
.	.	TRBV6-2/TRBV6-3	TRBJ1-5	CVNSYSVGTQPQHF	TGTGTCAACAGTTACTCGGTAGGGACTCAGCCCCAGCATTTT
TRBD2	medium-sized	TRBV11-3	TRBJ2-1	CASTPTSGGAHEQFF	TGTGCCAGCACCCCAACTAGCGGGGGGGCCCATGAGCAGTTCTTC
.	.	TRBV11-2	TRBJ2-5	CASRFGQVQETQYF	TGTGCCAGCAGATTTGGTCAGGTCCAAGAGACCCAGTATTTC
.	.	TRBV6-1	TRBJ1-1	CASSEGMGDTEALF	TGTGCCAGCAGTGAAGGCATGGGCGACACTGAAGCTTTGTTT
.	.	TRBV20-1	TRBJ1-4	CSALTTYLARDEKLFF	TGCAGTGCTCTCACGACCTACTTAGCCCGAGATGAAAAACTGTTTTTT
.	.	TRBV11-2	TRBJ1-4	CVSSLGTENEKLFF	TGTGTCAGCAGCCTTGGGACGGAAAATGAAAAACTGTTTTTT
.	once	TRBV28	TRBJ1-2	CARSFRGPGYTF	TGTGCCAGAAGTTTTCGAGGGCCTGGCTACACCTTC
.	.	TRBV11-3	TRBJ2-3	CTSSLIAGGRTDTQYF	TGTACCAGCAGCTTAATCGCCGGGGGGCGGACAGATACGCAGTATTTT
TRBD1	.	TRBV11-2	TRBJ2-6	CASSLVPKDRPTEANVLTF	TGTGCCAGCAGTTTAGTTCCAAAGGACAGGCCCACTGAGGCCAACGTCCTGACTTTC
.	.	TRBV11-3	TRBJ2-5	CASSFTGEETQNF	TGCGCCAGCAGCTTTACCGGGGAAGAGACCCAGAATTTC
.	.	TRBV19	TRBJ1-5	CASSTSYGSQPQHF	TGTGCCAGTAGTACTTCATACGGCAGTCAGCCCCAGCATTTT
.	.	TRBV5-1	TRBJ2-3	CASMRADTQYF	TGCGCAAGCATGCGGGCAGATACGCAGTATTTT
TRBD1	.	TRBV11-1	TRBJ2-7	CASNTDRSGEQYF	TGTGCCAGCAACACGGACAGGAGTGGAGAGCAGTACTTC
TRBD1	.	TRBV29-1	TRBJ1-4	CGVRDRLNEKLFF	TGCGGCGTCCGGGACAGACTTAATGAAAAATTGTTTTTT
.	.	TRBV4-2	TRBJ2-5	CTSSQEAEETQYF	TGTACCAGCAGCCAAGAAGCAGAAGAGACCCAGTACTTC
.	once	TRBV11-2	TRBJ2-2	CASSSTWGGDLFF	TGTGCCAGCAGCAGTACCTGGGGCGGGGACCTGTTTTTT
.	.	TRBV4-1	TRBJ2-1	CASSQVRLALELLF	TGCGCCAGCAGCCAAGTCAGGCTAGCGCTTGAGCTGTTATTC
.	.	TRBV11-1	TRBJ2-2	CASSLGGISTGELFF	TGTGCCAGCAGCTTAGGTGGGATAAGCACCGGGGAGCTATTTTTT
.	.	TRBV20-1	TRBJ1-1	CSAIRGNTGAFF	TGCAGTGCTATACGGGGCAACACTGGAGCTTTCTTT
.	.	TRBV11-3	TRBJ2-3	CASSFHGVDTQYF	TGTGCGAGCAGCTTTCATGGGGTAGATACGCAGTATTTT
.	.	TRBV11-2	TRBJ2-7	CASIPEWGGYYEQYF	TGTGCCAGCATCCCTGAGTGGGGAGGTTACTACGAGCAGTACTTC
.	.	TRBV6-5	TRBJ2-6	CASSLTGANSGANILTF	TGTGCCAGCAGCCTAACGGGAGCCAACTCTGGGGCCAACATCCTGACTTTC
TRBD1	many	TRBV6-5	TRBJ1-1	CASSWTGAGGTEAFF	TGTGCCAGCAGCTGGACAGGGGCGGGCGGCACTGAAGCTTTCTTT
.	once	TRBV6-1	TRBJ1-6	CASTRRDEVALHF	TGTGCCAGCACTCGCCGGGACGAGGTAGCCCTCCACTTT
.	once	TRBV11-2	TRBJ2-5	CASSSWQVLETQYF	TGTGCCAGCAGCTCCTGGCAGGTTTTGGAGACCCAGTACTTC
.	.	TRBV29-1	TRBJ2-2	CSVGSQGNTGELFF	TGCAGCGTTGGCAGCCAGGGAAACACCGGGGAGCTGTTTTTT
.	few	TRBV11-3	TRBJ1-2	CASSVGRGYGYTF	TGTGCCAGCAGCGTGGGTCGGGGGTATGGCTACACCTTC
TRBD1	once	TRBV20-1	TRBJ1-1	CSVIQGNTKAFF	TGCAGTGTTATACAGGGGAACACTAAAGCTTTCTTT
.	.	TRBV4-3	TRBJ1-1	CASTDSLKFNTEAFF	TGCGCCAGCACAGACAGCCTCAAGTTTAACACTGAAGCCTTCTTT
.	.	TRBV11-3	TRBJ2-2	CASSLGTNTNTGEMFF	TGTGCCAGCAGCTTAGGTACCAATACGAACACCGGGGAGATGTTTTTT
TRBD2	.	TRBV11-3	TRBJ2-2	CDRSSRGAGGYRAGELFF	TGTGACAGAAGCTCCCGGGGAGCGGGAGGATACAGAGCAGGGGAGCTGTTTTTT
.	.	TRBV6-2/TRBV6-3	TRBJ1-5	CASTKGGLYQPQHF	TGTGCCAGTACCAAAGGGGGATTGTATCAGCCCCAGCATTTT
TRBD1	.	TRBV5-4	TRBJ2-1	CASSLGAWTGTSAGQFF	TGTGCCAGCAGCTTGGGAGCCTGGACAGGGACCTCAGCTGGGCAATTCTTC
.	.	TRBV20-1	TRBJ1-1	CNAPTGTQIMNTEAFF	TGCAATGCCCCGACCGGGACTCAGATCATGAACACAGAAGCTTTCTTC
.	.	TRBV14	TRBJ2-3	CASSQVGWITDTQYF	TGTGCCAGCAGCCAAGTGGGGTGGATCACAGATACGCAATATTTT
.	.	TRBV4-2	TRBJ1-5	CARSQDVRSNQPQLF	TGTGCCAGAAGCCAAGATGTCCGTAGCAATCAGCCCCAGCTTTTC
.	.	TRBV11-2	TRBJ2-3	CAGSPVTGGSTDTQYF	TGTGCCGGCAGCCCAGTGACCGGCGGTAGCACAGATACGCAGTATTTT
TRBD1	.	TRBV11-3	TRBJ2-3	CARTFQGAVTQYF	TGTGCCAGAACCTTTCAGGGGGCAGTTACGCAGTATTTT
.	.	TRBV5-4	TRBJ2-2	CASGLPAGASNIGELFF	TGTGCCAGCGGCCTCCCTGCGGGGGCGTCGAACATTGGGGAGCTGTTTTTT
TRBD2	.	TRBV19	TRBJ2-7	CASSMIPGLAGVERYEQYF	TGTGCCAGTAGTATGATCCCAGGACTAGCGGGAGTGGAGAGGTACGAGCAGTACTTC